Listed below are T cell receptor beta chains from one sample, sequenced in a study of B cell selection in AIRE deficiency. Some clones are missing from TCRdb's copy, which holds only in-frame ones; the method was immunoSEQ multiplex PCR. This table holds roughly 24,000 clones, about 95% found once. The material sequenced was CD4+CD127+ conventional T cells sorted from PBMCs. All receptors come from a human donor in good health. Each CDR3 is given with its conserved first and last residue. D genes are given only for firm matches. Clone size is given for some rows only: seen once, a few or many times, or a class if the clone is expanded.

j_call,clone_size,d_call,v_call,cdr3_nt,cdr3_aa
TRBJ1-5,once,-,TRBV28,TGTGCCAGCATTCTGAGAGGCCTTGGGTCCGGGGCCCAGCATTTT,CASILRGLGSGAQHF
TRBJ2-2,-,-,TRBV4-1,TGCGCCAGCAGCCAGGAGCCGGCACCGAACACCGGGGAGCTGTTTTTT,CASSQEPAPNTGELFF
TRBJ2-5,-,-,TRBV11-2,TGTGCCAGCAGCCCCAAGGGGGGGGCCCTTGAGACCCAGTACTTC,CASSPKGGALETQYF
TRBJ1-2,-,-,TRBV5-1,TGTGCCAGCAGCTTGGGACGACAGAACTATGGCTACACCTTC,CASSLGRQNYGYTF
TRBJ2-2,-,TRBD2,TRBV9,TGTGCCAGCAGCGTAGCAGCCCTAGCGGGGGTTACCGGGGAGCTGTTTTTT,CASSVAALAGVTGELFF
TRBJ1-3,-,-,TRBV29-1,TGCAGCGTGCTGACCGAGTCTGGAAACACCATATATTTT,CSVLTESGNTIYF
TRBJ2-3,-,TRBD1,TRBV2,TGTGCCAGCCGGGACAGGGGGCGGGATACGCAGTATTTT,CASRDRGRDTQYF
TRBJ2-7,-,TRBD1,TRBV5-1,TGCGCCAGCAGCACCTCGACAGGGTACTCCTACGAGCAGTACTTC,CASSTSTGYSYEQYF
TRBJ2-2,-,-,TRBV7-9,TGTGCCAGCAGCGTCGGACGGGGAGGGGAGCTGTTTTTT,CASSVGRGGELFF
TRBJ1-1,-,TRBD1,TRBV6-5,TGTGCCAGCAGTAGGGGGCTGGCCACTGAAGCTTTCTTT,CASSRGLATEAFF
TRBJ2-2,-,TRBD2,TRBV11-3,TGTGCCAGCAGCTTAGGGGAACTACTAGCGGGGCGGTCGAACACCGGGGAGCTGTTTTTT,CASSLGELLAGRSNTGELFF
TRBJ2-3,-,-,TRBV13,TGTGCCAGTACGCTGGGGGATACGCAGTATTTT,CASTLGDTQYF
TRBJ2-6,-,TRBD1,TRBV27,TGTGCCAGCAGTCCGGGACAGGGAGGTGAGTCTGGGGCCAACGTCCTGACTTTC,CASSPGQGGESGANVLTF
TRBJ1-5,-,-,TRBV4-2,TGTGCCAGCAGCCAAGTTCGAGGGGAGGACAATCAGCCCCAGCATTTT,CASSQVRGEDNQPQHF
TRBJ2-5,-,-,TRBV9,TGTGCCAGCAGCGTCGGCTCGAGGAATCAAGAGACCCAGTACTTC,CASSVGSRNQETQYF
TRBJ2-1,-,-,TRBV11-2,TGTGCCAGCAGCTTGCATGGGACTCTCTACAATGAGCAGTTCTTC,CASSLHGTLYNEQFF
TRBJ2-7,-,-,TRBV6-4,TGTGCCAGCAGTGATCTGGGGACCTACGAGCAGTACTTC,CASSDLGTYEQYF
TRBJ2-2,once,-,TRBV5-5,TGTGCCAGCAGCCAATTCCCGGGACGAGACACCGGGGAGCTGTTTTTT,CASSQFPGRDTGELFF
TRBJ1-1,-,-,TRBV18,TGTGCCAGCTCGCCTTTCGAGGAGAGGGGGACTGAAGCTTTCTTT,CASSPFEERGTEAFF
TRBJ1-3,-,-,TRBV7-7,TGTGCCAGCAGCCCAGGACTGTCTGGAAACACCATATATTTT,CASSPGLSGNTIYF
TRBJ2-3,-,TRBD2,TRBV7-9,TGTGCCAGCAGCTTAGCAGTCCTAGCGGGGGATACGCAGTATTTT,CASSLAVLAGDTQYF
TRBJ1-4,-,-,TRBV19,TGTGCCAGTAGTAGGCTGCAGCCTTCAACTAATGAAAAACTGTTTTTT,CASSRLQPSTNEKLFF
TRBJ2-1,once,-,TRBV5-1,TGCGCCAGCAGCTTGGCCGGGTCGCGGTACAATGAGCAGTTCTTC,CASSLAGSRYNEQFF
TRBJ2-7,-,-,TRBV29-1,TGCAGCGTTGAGGGGACGGCGGCCGGTTACGAGCAGTACTTC,CSVEGTAAGYEQYF
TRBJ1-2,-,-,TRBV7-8,TGTGCCAGCAGCTTAGCGCCGCGGCAGGGTGGGGGCTACACCTTC,CASSLAPRQGGGYTF
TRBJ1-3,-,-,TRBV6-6,TGTGCCAGCGCACCCCCCGGGAGCTCTGGAAACACCATATATTTT,CASAPPGSSGNTIYF
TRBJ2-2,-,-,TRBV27,TGTGCCAGCAGGGGACGGAACACCGGGGAGCTGTTTTTT,CASRGRNTGELFF
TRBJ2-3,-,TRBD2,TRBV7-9,TGTGCCAGCAGCTTAGGAGCGGGGGGGCGCGTCACAGATACGCAGTATTTT,CASSLGAGGRVTDTQYF
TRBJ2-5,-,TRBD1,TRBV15,TGTGCCACCAGTGACCGGGACAGGGGGGTAGAGACCCAGTACTTC,CATSDRDRGVETQYF
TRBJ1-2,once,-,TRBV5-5,TGTGCCAGCAGCTTGTACAGACAAGCTAACTATGGCTACACCTTC,CASSLYRQANYGYTF
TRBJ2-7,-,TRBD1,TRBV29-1,TGCAGCGTCAACAAGGGGGCACGGACCTACGAGCAGTACTTC,CSVNKGARTYEQYF
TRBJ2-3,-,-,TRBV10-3,TGTGCCATCAGTGAAGGGGGAGATACGCAGTATTTT,CAISEGGDTQYF
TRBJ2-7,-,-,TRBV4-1,TGCGCCAGCAGCCAAGCCGCAGGTCCGATCCTCTACGAGCAGTACTTC,CASSQAAGPILYEQYF
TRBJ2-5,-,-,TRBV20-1,TGCAGTGTAGGGGCCGGGGAGACCCAGTACTTC,CSVGAGETQYF
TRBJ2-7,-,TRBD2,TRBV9,TGTGCCAGCAGCCCGCCCCCGGGACTAGCGGGTTTGAACGAGCAGTACTTC,CASSPPPGLAGLNEQYF
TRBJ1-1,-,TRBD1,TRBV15,TGTGCCACCAGCAGGTCCCGGGACAGGGGTACTGAAGCTTTCTTT,CATSRSRDRGTEAFF
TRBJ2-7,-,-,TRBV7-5,TGTGTCAGAAGCTTCTACGAGCAGTACTTC,CVRSFYEQYF
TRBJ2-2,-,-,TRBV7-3,TGTGCCAGCAGCTTAAGGGGGGTAGAGACCACTAACACCGGGGAGCTGTTTTTT,CASSLRGVETTNTGELFF
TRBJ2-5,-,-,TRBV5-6,TGTGCCAGCAGCGATACAGGGTTCGTAGGGACCCAGTACTTC,CASSDTGFVGTQYF
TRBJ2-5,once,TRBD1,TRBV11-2,TGTGCCAGCAGCTTAGGCGACAGGGGAAAACAAGAGACCCAGTACTTC,CASSLGDRGKQETQYF
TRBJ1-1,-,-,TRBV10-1,TGCGCCAGCAGTGAGTCGGGGGTAGGGGGGACTGAAGCTTTCTTT,CASSESGVGGTEAFF
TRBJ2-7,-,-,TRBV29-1,TGCAGCGTTGAAGGGGTCTACGAGCAGTACTTC,CSVEGVYEQYF